Presented here are 13 T cell receptor beta chains from one specimen sequenced in a study of T cells expressing NK-cell markers. TCRdb reprocessed the 5' RACE reads and stores each CDR3 protein as one record, lacking DNA. This table holds about 260,000 distinct CDR3 sequences. Sequencing used blood T cells: a sorted CD56 or NKG2C T cell subset, CD4+ or CD8+ T cells, or bulk PBMC T cells (not recorded which). Source of these receptors: a man younger than 35 in good health.

The gene calls are TRBV19 and TRBJ2-2; TCRdb's assignment of TRBD1 cannot be checked, as there is no DNA. CDR3 length: 15 amino acids. Germline CDR1 and CDR2: LNHDA and SQIVND (reference sequence). This chain's CDR3 is CASRTGTGFPGELFF.

V gene TRBV6-1 combines with J gene TRBJ2-2; the TRBD2 assignment by TCRdb is unverifiable without DNA. This CDR3 contains 14 residues. Germline V gives CDR1 MNHNS, CDR2 SASEGT. This CDR3 reads CASSPSGPTGELFF.

The chain carries TRBV11-2 and TRBJ2-5. The CDR3 spans 14 residues. In germline, CDR1 is SGHAT, CDR2 FQNNGV. CDR3 sequence reads: CASSLELLQETQYF.

The chain couples TRBV12-3 or TRBV12-4 to TRBJ1-2. This CDR3 has 16 residues. The CDR3 here is CASSYRRPTSPYGYTF.

The gene calls are TRBV14 and TRBJ1-3. Germline-derived CDR1 and CDR2 are SGHDN and FVKESK. The CDR3 contains 13 residues. CDR3: CASTTGVGNTIYF.

The chain joins TRBV10-3 to TRBJ2-1; as DNA is missing, the TRBD1 call by TCRdb cannot be tested. Germline V gene data show CDR1 as ENHRY and CDR2 as SYGVKD. This CDR3 has 12 residues. The CDR3 protein is CAISGIGNEQFF.

The chain uses TRBV6-5 and TRBJ2-7. Germline V gene data show CDR1 as MNHEY and CDR2 as SVGAGI. The length of the CDR3 is 16 residues. CDR3 region: CASSYTKALDSPEQYF.

The rearrangement joins TRBV20-1 to TRBJ2-1. CDR3 size: 14 residues. CDR1 DFQATT and CDR2 SNEGSKA come from the germline V gene (reference sequence). This CDR3 is CSATRVASHYEQFF.

V usage is TRBV28 and J usage is TRBJ2-3. This CDR3 spans 13 amino acids. Per germline, CDR1 MDHEN and CDR2 SYDVKM. CDR3 residues: CASSQIITDTQYF.

This chain connects TRBV5-6 to TRBJ2-1; absent DNA, TCRdb's TRBD1 call cannot be checked. The CDR3 extends over 16 amino acids. Germline-derived CDR1 and CDR2 are SGHDT and YYEEEE. The CDR3 region is CASSYPGTGLTNEQFF.

CDR3 sequence: CATSTIITGNEQFF. The chain joins TRBV24-1 to TRBJ2-1; TCRdb outputs TRBD1, but without DNA this stays unchecked. Germline V lookup: CDR1 KGHDR, CDR2 SFDVKD. The CDR3 totals 14 residues.

The chain carries TRBV10-3 and TRBJ1-1. CDR1 is ENHRY, CDR2 SYGVKD, per germline. CDR3 length equals 12 residues. This chain's CDR3 is CAISETTGLAFF.

The gene calls are TRBV7-8 and TRBJ1-4; TCRdb selects TRBD1, and the lack of DNA leaves this call unchecked. This CDR3 spans 15 amino acids. Per the germline V gene, CDR1 is SGHVS and CDR2 is FQNEAQ. Here the CDR3 reads CASSSSSTRPQKLFF.